There are a few counts of the clone carrying this TCR beta chain. The antigen remains unidentified. The table came from immunoSEQ multiplex PCR; TCRdb's copy has only in-frame clones and leaves some out. This table has tens of thousands of clones, roughly 92% appearing once. The data were obtained in a study of cytomegalovirus exposure and HLA in healthy donors. Looking at the study overall: A later analysis reported the 95 to 150 validation repertoires used the same platform as the 666 first-cohort repertoires.

Study results and limitations: 150 or so TCR beta chains were listed as cytomegalovirus-associated. Rare sequences made up most TCRs, while some public TCRs were found in many donors.

Germline V gives CDR1 SNHLY, CDR2 FYNNEI. The length of the CDR3 is 15 residues. J gave up 0 bases and V 7 bases, and 2 bases lay outside the gene matches. The chain employs TRBV2 and TRBJ2-3, with TRBD2 identical over 12 bases. The TCR was taken from a man between 18 and 29 years old in good health and CMV-seropositive. Sequencing was performed on PBMCs. The CDR3 DNA is TGTGCCAGCACTGGGACTAGCGGGAGCACAGATACGCAGTATTTT. Protein sequence: CASTGTSGSTDTQYF.